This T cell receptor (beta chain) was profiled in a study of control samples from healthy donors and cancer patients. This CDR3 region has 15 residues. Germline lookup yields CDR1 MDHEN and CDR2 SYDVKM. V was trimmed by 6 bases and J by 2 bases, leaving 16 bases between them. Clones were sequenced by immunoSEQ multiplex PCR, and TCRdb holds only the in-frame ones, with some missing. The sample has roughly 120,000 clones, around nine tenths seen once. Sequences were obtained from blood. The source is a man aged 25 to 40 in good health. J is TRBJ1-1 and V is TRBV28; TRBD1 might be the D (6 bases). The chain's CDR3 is CASSQQGPTNTEAFF. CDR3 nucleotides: TGTGCCAGCAGCCAACAGGGCCCAACTAACACTGAAGCTTTCTTT. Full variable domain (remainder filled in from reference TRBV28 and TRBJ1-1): DVKVTQSSRYLVKRTGEKVFLECVQDMDHENMFWYRQDPGLGLRLIYFSYDVKMKEKGDIPEGYSVSREKKERFSLILESASTNQTSMYLCASSQQGPTNTEAFFGQGTRLTVV.